The 8 T cell receptor beta chains given below trace back to one sample, sequenced in a study of blood T cell repertoires in COVID-19. Only in-frame clones appear in the TCRdb table, and some are missing; sequencing was by immunoSEQ multiplex PCR. The data contain 140,000 to 150,000 clones, roughly 81% of them singletons. Sequenced material: peripheral blood. All receptors come from a human donor with acute or convalescent COVID-19. The donor label of this sample is uncertain.

The CDR3 loop reads CASSSGPGTEAFF. The CDR3 nucleotides are TGTGCCAGCAGCTCTGGTCCAGGCACTGAAGCTTTCTTT. The chain joins TRBV5-8 to TRBJ1-1; D is undetermined. Trimming removed 3 bases at V and 4 bases at J, with 10 bases between. Looked up from germline, CDR1 is SGHTS and CDR2 is YDEGEE. This CDR3 comprises 13 residues.

J is TRBJ1-1 and V is TRBV30, with 9 bases fitting TRBD1. V lost 3 bases to trimming and J lost 10 bases; unmatched junction nucleotides: 9. CDR3 length: 13 residues. The germline CDR1 and CDR2 sequences are GTSNPN and SVGIG (reference sequence). The CDR3 coding sequence is TGTGCCTGGAGAGTCGCGGGACAGGGAGGAGCTTTCTTT. Translation gives CAWRVAGQGGAFF.

The V gene is TRBV6-5, the J gene TRBJ1-5; D may be TRBD1 (5 bases). This CDR3 region has 13 residues. Germline V CDR1 and CDR2: MNHEY, SVGAGI. The V gene lost 11 bases and the J gene lost 6 bases, with 17 bases spanning the gap. The CDR3 loop reads CAAWGGLGQPQHF. CDR3 nucleotide sequence: TGTGCCGCGTGGGGGGGGTTGGGTCAGCCCCAGCATTTT.

V and J are TRBV29-1 and TRBJ1-2; TRBD1 matches at 7 bases. V shed 0 bases, J shed 6 bases, and the junction held 10 bases outside the gene matches. The CDR3 length is 15 residues. Germline lookup yields CDR1 SQVTM and CDR2 ANQGSEA. CDR3 bases: TGCAGCGTTGAAGATCCGACAGGGAAAACGAATGGCTACACCTTC. It specifies CSVEDPTGKTNGYTF.

The rearrangement joins TRBV7-6 to TRBJ2-5; the match to TRBD1 covers 11 bases. With 1 base clipped from V and 5 bases from J, the junction kept 3 bases outside the gene matches. The CDR3 length is 15 residues. Germline V gene data show CDR1 as SGHVS and CDR2 as FNYEAQ. CDR3 nucleotide sequence: TGTGCCAGCAGCTTAGGGACAGGGGGCATGGAGACCCAGTACTTC. Amino acid sequence: CASSLGTGGMETQYF.

This clone has a handful of counts. The chain combines TRBV18 with TRBJ1-6; D is possibly TRBD1 (6 bases). Trimming stripped 2 bases from V and 5 bases from J, with 10 bases between. Germline V CDR1 and CDR2: KGHSH, LQKENI. The CDR3 is 15 amino acids. The CDR3 DNA reads TGTGCCAGCTCACCAACAGGGTCGGATAATTCACCCCTCCACTTT. Encoded protein: CASSPTGSDNSPLHF.

This clone has only one observation. The rearrangement uses TRBV25-1 and TRBJ1-2, with 7 bases aligning to TRBD1. CDR1 is MGHDK, CDR2 SYGVNS, per germline. The V segment lost 6 bases and the J segment 3 bases; nucleotides outside the gene matches: 4. CDR3 length: 13 residues. This chain's CDR3 is CASRRGQHYGYTF. In nucleotides, the CDR3 is TGTGCCAGCAGGAGGGGACAGCACTATGGCTACACCTTC.

This clone was seen a few times. The chain is built from TRBV6-5 and TRBJ1-4, with a possible D match to TRBD1 (6 bases). Deletions cut 6 bases from V and 8 bases from J, with 19 bases between. CDR3 size: 15 residues. Germline V CDR1 and CDR2: MNHEY, SVGAGI. This chain's CDR3 is CASRALQGTGEKLFF. CDR3 coding DNA: TGTGCCAGCAGAGCCCTTCAGGGAACAGGGGAAAAACTGTTTTTT.